This T cell receptor beta chain was retrieved from a study of control samples from healthy donors and cancer patients. The data were produced by immunoSEQ multiplex PCR, yet TCRdb's version contains in-frame clones alone and is incomplete. The sample includes under 80,000 clones, over 75% seen only once; the top ten take 25% to 35%. Trimming pared 1 base from V and 7 bases from J, leaving 13 bases between. Per the germline V gene, CDR1 is LGHDT and CDR2 is YNNKEL (reference sequence). This CDR3 is 15 amino acids long. The clonotype comes from a man aged 45 to 65 in good health. Sequenced material: blood. The gene calls are TRBV3-1 (or the pseudogene TRBV3-2) and TRBJ1-4, with D perhaps TRBD1 (6 bases). CDR3 DNA: TGTGCCAGCAGCCAAGCACCCAGGGGTCTTGAAAAACTGTTTTTT. Protein sequence: CASSQAPRGLEKLFF.